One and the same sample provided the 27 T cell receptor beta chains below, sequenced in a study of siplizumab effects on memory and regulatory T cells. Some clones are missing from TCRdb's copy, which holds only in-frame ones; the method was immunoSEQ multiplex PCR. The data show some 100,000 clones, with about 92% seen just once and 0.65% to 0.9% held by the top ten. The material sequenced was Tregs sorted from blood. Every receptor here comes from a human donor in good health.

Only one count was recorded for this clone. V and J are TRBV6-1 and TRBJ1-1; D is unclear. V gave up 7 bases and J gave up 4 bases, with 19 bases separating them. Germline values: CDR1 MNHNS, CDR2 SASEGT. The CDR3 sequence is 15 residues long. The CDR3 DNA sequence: TGTGCCAGCAAGCCGAGGGCGGGGATGGGCACTGAAGCTTTCTTT. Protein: CASKPRAGMGTEAFF.

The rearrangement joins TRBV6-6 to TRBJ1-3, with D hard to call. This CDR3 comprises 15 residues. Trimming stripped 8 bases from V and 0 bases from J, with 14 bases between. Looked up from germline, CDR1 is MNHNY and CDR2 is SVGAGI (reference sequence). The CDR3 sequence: CASVPAGSSGNTIYF. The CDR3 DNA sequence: TGTGCCAGCGTCCCCGCGGGGAGCTCTGGAAACACCATATATTTT.

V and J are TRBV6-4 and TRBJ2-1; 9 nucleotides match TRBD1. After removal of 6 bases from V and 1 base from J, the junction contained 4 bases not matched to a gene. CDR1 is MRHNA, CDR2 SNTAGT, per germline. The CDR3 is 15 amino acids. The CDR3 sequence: CASSRDRASYNEQFF. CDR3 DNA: TGTGCCAGCAGCAGGGACAGGGCTTCCTACAATGAGCAGTTCTTC.

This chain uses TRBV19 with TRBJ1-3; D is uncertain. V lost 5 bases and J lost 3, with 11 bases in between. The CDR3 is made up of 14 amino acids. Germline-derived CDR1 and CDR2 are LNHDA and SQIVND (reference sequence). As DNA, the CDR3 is TGTGCCAGTAGTCCCTTTGGGAGTGGAAACACCATATATTTT. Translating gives CASSPFGSGNTIYF.

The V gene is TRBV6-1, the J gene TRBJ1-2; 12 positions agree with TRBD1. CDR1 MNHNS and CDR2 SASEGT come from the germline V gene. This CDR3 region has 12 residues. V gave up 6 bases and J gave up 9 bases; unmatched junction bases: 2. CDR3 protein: CASRGQGARYTF. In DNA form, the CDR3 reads TGTGCCAGCAGGGGACAGGGGGCACGCTACACCTTC.

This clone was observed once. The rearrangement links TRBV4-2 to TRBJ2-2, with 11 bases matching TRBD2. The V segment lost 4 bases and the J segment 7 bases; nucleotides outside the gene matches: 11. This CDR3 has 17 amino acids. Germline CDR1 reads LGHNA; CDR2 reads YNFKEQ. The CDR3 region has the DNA TGTGCCAGCAGCCCCCGACTAGCGGGACTATCTGGCGGGGAGCTGTTTTTT. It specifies CASSPRLAGLSGGELFF.

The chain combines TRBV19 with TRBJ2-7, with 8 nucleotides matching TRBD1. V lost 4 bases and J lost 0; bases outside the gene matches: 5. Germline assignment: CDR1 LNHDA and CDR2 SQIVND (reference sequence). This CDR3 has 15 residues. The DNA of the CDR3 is TGTGCCAGTAGTACGGGGACAGGAAGCTCCTACGAGCAGTACTTC. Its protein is CASSTGTGSSYEQYF.

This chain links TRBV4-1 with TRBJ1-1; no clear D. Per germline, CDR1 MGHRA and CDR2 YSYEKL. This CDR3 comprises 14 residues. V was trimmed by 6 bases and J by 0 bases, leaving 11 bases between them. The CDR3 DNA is TGCGCCAGCAGGGAAGCCGTTATGAACACTGAAGCTTTCTTT. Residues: CASREAVMNTEAFF.

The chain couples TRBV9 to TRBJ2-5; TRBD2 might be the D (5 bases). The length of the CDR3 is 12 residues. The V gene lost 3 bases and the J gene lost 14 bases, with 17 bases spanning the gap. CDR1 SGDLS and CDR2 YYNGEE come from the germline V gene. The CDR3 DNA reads TGTGCCAGCAGCGACACTAGACCTCCGATTTACTTC. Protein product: CASSDTRPPIYF.

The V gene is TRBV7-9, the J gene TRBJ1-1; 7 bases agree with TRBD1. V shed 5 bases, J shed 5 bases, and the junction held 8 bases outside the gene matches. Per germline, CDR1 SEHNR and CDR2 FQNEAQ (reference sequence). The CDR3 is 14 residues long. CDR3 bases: TGTGCCAGCAGCCCCCTGAGGGGGCGGACTGAAGCTTTCTTT. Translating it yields CASSPLRGRTEAFF.

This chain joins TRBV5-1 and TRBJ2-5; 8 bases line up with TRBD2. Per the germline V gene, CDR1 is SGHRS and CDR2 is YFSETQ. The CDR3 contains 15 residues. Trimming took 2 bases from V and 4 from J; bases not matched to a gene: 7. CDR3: CASSLNGRAPETQYF. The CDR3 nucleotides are TGCGCCAGCAGCTTAAACGGGAGGGCCCCAGAGACCCAGTACTTC.

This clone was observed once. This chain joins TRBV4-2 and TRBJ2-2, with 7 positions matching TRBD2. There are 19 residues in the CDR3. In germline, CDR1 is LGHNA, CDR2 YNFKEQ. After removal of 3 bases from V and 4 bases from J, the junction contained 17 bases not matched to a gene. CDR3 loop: CASSHRYASGVSTTGELFF. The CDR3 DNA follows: TGTGCCAGCAGCCACCGGTACGCCAGCGGGGTATCGACCACCGGGGAGCTGTTTTTT.

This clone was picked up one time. The CDR3 spells CASSQAGGPYEQYF. In DNA, the CDR3 is TGCGCCAGCAGCCAAGCGGGGGGCCCCTACGAGCAGTACTTC. V is TRBV4-1 and J is TRBJ2-7; a possible D gene is TRBD2 (7 bases). V was clipped by 1 base and J by 2 bases, with 9 bases between them. Germline lookup yields CDR1 MGHRA and CDR2 YSYEKL. There are 14 residues in the CDR3.

CDR3 coding DNA: TGTGCCAGCAGCTTAGGGGGCGGCGGATCCTACGAGCAGTACTTC. Protein sequence: CASSLGGGGSYEQYF. The V call is TRBV7-3, the J call TRBJ2-7; the D gene is possibly TRBD1 (6 bases). From germline, CDR1 is SGHTA and CDR2 FQGTGA. The V end was cut by 2 bases, the J end by 1 base, with 12 bases between. The CDR3 has 15 amino acids. The full variable domain, completed using reference TRBV7-3 and TRBJ2-7, is GAGVSQTPSNKVTEKGKYVELRCDPISGHTALYWYRQSLGQGPEFLIYFQGTGAADDSGLPNDRFFAVRPEGSVSTLKIQRTERGDSAVYLCASSLGGGGSYEQYFGPGTRLTVT.

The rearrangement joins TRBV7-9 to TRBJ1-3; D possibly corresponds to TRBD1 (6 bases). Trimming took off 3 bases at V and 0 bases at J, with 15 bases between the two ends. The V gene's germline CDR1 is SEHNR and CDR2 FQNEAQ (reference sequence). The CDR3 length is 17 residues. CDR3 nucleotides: TGTGCCAGCAGCTTCGCGCAGGGGTCTCGCTCTGGAAACACCATATATTTT. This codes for CASSFAQGSRSGNTIYF.

CDR3 amino acids: CASSLGQNFPYNSPLHF. CDR3 DNA: TGTGCCAGCAGCTTGGGACAGAACTTCCCCTATAATTCACCCCTCCACTTT. This chain uses TRBV5-4 with TRBJ1-6, with D possibly TRBD1 on 5 matching bases. V gave up 0 bases and J gave up 2 bases, with 12 bases separating them. This CDR3 contains 17 residues. Germline V CDR1 and CDR2: SGHNT, YYREEE (reference sequence).

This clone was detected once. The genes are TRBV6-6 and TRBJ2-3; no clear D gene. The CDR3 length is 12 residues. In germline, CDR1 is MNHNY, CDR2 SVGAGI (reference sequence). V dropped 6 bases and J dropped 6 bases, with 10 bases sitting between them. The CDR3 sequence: CASSPPLDTQYF. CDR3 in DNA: TGTGCCAGCAGCCCCCCACTGGATACGCAGTATTTT.

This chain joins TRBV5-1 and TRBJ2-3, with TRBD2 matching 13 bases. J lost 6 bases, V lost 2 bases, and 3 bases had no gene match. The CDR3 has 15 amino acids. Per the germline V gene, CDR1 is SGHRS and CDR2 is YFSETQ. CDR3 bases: TGCGCCAGCAGCTTACTAGCGGGAGGGCCGGATACGCAGTATTTT. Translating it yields CASSLLAGGPDTQYF.

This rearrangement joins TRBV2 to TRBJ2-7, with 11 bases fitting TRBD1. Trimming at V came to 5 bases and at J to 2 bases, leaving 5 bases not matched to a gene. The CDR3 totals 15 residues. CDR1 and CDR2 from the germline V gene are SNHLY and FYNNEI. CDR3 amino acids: CASSTGQGAAYEQYF. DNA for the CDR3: TGTGCCAGCAGTACCGGACAGGGGGCGGCCTACGAGCAGTACTTC.

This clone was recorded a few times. The CDR3 DNA reads as TGCAGTGTTGGGGGCACTGAAGCTTTCTTT. Its protein product is CSVGGTEAFF. This rearrangement joins TRBV20-1 to TRBJ1-1; D is perhaps TRBD1 (5 bases). The ends were cut back, 7 bases at V and 4 bases at J, with 7 bases in the middle. In germline, CDR1 is DFQATT, CDR2 SNEGSKA (reference sequence). CDR3 length: 10 residues.

For the CDR3, the DNA is TGCGCCAGCTCAGGGGCGGACACCGGGGAGCTGTTTTTT. It translates to CASSGADTGELFF. V and J are TRBV5-1 and TRBJ2-2; maybe TRBD1 (6 bases). V lost 7 bases, J lost 3 bases, and 10 bases lay in between. This CDR3 is 13 amino acids long. Germline V gene sequence: CDR1 SGHRS, CDR2 YFSETQ.

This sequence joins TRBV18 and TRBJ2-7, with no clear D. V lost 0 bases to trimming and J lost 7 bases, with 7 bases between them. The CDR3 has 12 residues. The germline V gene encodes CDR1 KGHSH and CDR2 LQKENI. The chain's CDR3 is CASSPPAREQYF. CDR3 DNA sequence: TGTGCCAGCTCACCACCGGCGAGGGAGCAGTACTTC.

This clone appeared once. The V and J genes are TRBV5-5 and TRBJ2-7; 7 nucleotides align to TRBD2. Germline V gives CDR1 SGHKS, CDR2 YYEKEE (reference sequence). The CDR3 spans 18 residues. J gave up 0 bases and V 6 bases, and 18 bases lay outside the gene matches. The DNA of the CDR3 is TGTGCCAGCAAATCCCAAGGGAGGGGCCCGCCACCCTCCTACGAGCAGTACTTC. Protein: CASKSQGRGPPPSYEQYF.

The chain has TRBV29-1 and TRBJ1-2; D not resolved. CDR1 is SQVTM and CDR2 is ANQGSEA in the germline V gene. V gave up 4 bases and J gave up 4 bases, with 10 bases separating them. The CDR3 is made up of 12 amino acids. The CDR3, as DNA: TGCAGCGTTGCTAGCCAATTCTATGGCTACACCTTC. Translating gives CSVASQFYGYTF. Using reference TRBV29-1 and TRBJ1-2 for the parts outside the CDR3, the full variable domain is SAVISQKPSRDICQRGTSLTIQCQVDSQVTMMFWYRQQPGQSLTLIATANQGSEATYESGFVIDKFPISRPNLTFSTLTVSNMSPEDSSIYLCSVASQFYGYTFGSGTRLTVV.

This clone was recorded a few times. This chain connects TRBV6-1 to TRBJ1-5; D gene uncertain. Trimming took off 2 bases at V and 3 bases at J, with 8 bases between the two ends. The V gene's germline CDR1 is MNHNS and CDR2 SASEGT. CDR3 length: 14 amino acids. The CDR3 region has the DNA TGTGCCAGCAGTGAAACATGGTCCAATCAGCCCCAGCATTTT. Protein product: CASSETWSNQPQHF.

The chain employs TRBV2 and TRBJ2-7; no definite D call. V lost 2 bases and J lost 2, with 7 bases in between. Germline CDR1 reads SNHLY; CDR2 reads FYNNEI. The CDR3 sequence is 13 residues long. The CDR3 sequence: CASSELAPYEQYF. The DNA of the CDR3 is TGTGCCAGCAGTGAACTCGCGCCCTACGAGCAGTACTTC.

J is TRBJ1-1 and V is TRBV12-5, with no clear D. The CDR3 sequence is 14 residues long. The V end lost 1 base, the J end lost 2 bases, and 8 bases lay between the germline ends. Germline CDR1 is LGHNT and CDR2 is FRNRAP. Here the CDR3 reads CASGLEPRNTEAFF. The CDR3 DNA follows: TGTGCTAGTGGTTTGGAACCCCGAAACACTGAAGCTTTCTTT.